Following are 23 T cell receptor beta chains from one sample sequenced in a study of blood T cell repertoires in COVID-19 (dated by TCRdb to the early 2020s). Library construction relied on the immunoSEQ multiplex PCR assay. TCRdb carries this immuneACCESS record with in-frame sequences only. Its versions omit some clonotypes, under half of them owing to an unresolved V gene in the studies checked, with the rest unexplained. The table for this sample lists 100,000 to 140,000 clones; 90% to 95% of them were counted only once. The ten most abundant clones make up roughly 1.2% of the sample. The sample was peripheral blood. The receptor source for this set is a woman aged 25 to 39 with acute or convalescent COVID-19.

This clone was seen just once. J is TRBJ1-5 and V is TRBV19; TRBD1 aligns across 7 bases. J lost 2 bases, V lost 5 bases, and 12 bases had no gene match. The CDR3 is made up of 17 amino acids. Germline V gene sequence: CDR1 LNHDA, CDR2 SQIVND (reference sequence). CDR3 DNA: TGTGCCAGTAGTGCCCGAAACTTCGGGACAGGCAATCAGCCCCAGCATTTT. Its translation is CASSARNFGTGNQPQHF.

The chain has TRBV6-5 and TRBJ2-1; 7 nucleotides line up with TRBD2. J lost 9 bases, V lost 2 bases, and 10 bases had no gene match. CDR3 length: 15 residues. Germline V lookup: CDR1 MNHEY, CDR2 SVGAGI. CDR3 DNA sequence: TGTGCCAGCAGTTACGGGCGGGGGTCTCCAGGTGAGCAGTTCTTC. Amino acids: CASSYGRGSPGEQFF.

The chain uses TRBV5-6 and TRBJ2-7; D uncertain. Germline assignment: CDR1 SGHDT and CDR2 YYEEEE. The CDR3 loop spans 12 amino acids. Trimming removed 2 bases from V and 0 bases from J, with 3 bases in between. This CDR3 is CASSFNSYEQYF. The CDR3 coding sequence is TGTGCCAGCAGCTTCAACTCCTACGAGCAGTACTTC.

The chain recombines TRBV5-6 with TRBJ1-2, with 7 bases fitting TRBD1. Germline loops: CDR1 SGHDT, CDR2 YYEEEE. This CDR3 region has 12 residues. With V trimmed by 2 bases and J by 5 bases, 0 bases remained unmatched. The DNA for the CDR3 is TGTGCCAGCAGCTTACAGGGGTATGGCTACACCTTC. It yields the protein CASSLQGYGYTF.

The chain joins TRBV28 to TRBJ2-7, with TRBD2 identical over 8 bases. CDR3 size: 12 residues. J lost 9 bases, V lost 4 bases, and 5 bases had no gene match. The germline CDR1 and CDR2 sequences are MDHEN and SYDVKM. The CDR3 DNA is TGTGCCAGCAGTTCCACCGGGGGGGGGCAGTACTTC. Translating it yields CASSSTGGGQYF. The full variable domain, rest sourced from reference TRBV28 and TRBJ2-7, is DVKVTQSSRYLVKRTGEKVFLECVQDMDHENMFWYRQDPGLGLRLIYFSYDVKMKEKGDIPEGYSVSREKKERFSLILESASTNQTSMYLCASSSTGGGQYFGPGTRLTVT.

The chain couples TRBV5-6 to TRBJ2-4; D call uncertain. Germline V gene data show CDR1 as SGHDT and CDR2 as YYEEEE. There are 14 residues in the CDR3. The V gene lost 0 bases and the J gene lost 2 bases, with 6 bases spanning the gap. For the CDR3, the DNA is TGTGCCAGCAGCTTGGGTTATACCAAAAACATTCAGTACTTC. Translated, it gives CASSLGYTKNIQYF.

CDR3 sequence reads: CASSLGGSQPQHF. CDR3 in DNA: TGTGCCAGCAGCTTAGGAGGGAGTCAGCCCCAGCATTTT. The chain uses TRBV7-2 and TRBJ1-5; D gene unclear. Deletions cut 1 base from V and 6 bases from J, with 7 bases between. Germline CDR1 is SGHTA and CDR2 is FQGNSA. The CDR3 covers 13 residues.

The chain employs TRBV19 and TRBJ2-3; 8 nucleotides align to TRBD2. CDR1 and CDR2 (germline): LNHDA, SQIVND (reference sequence). Trimming took 3 bases from V and 7 from J; bases not matched to a gene: 6. This CDR3 contains 14 residues. CDR3 loop: CASSITGGLNTQYF. CDR3 coding DNA: TGTGCCAGTAGTATTACGGGGGGGCTAAATACGCAGTATTTT.

The J gene is TRBJ2-7, the V gene TRBV6-2 or TRBV6-3; TRBD1 agrees at 7 bases. V dropped 5 bases and J dropped 9; count of bases not matched to a gene: 19. The germline CDR1 and CDR2 sequences are MNHEY and SVGEGT. This CDR3 spans 16 amino acids. CDR3 in amino acids: CASSNPRQGKVLGQYF. The CDR3 nucleotides are TGTGCCAGCAGTAACCCACGACAGGGAAAAGTACTCGGGCAGTACTTC.

The chain combines TRBV19 with TRBJ2-7; D possibly corresponds to TRBD1 (8 bases). Germline V CDR1 and CDR2: LNHDA, SQIVND (reference sequence). CDR3 length: 14 amino acids. Trimming removed 6 bases at V and 3 bases at J, with 15 bases between. The CDR3 DNA is TGTGCCAGTAGCCCACAGGGGGAGGGCTACGAGCAGTACTTC. Protein sequence: CASSPQGEGYEQYF.

The chain employs TRBV7-8 and TRBJ2-7; 10 bases align to TRBD2. The germline gives CDR1 SGHVS, CDR2 FQNEAQ. The CDR3 contains 14 residues. V trimming: 5 bases; J trimming: 5 bases; junction bases outside the gene matches: 6. This CDR3 is CASSPLAGHHEQYF. The CDR3 DNA reads TGTGCCAGCAGCCCACTAGCGGGGCACCACGAGCAGTACTTC.

The chain combines TRBV5-8 with TRBJ1-2; 7 bases match TRBD1. CDR3 length: 14 residues. From germline, CDR1 is SGHTS and CDR2 YDEGEE. After removal of 0 bases from V and 2 bases from J, the junction contained 1 base not matched to a gene. The CDR3 is CASSLGQGNYGYTF. CDR3 DNA: TGTGCCAGCAGCTTGGGACAGGGAAACTATGGCTACACCTTC.

The chain recombines TRBV29-1 with TRBJ1-4, with a weak D call TRBD1 (6 bases). Between the trimmed V and J ends, which lost 2 bases and 10 bases, there was a span of 23 bases. CDR3 length: 16 residues. CDR1 and CDR2 (germline): SQVTM, ANQGSEA. The chain's CDR3 is CSVESDGAGEWGKLFF. The CDR3 region has the DNA TGCAGCGTTGAATCTGACGGCGCAGGGGAATGGGGAAAACTGTTTTTT.

This chain joins TRBV6-4 and TRBJ1-4, with 7 bases that match TRBD1. Germline CDR1 reads MRHNA; CDR2 reads SNTAGT. The CDR3 loop spans 14 amino acids. V trimming: 9 bases; J trimming: 4 bases; junction bases outside the gene matches: 8. Here the CDR3 DNA reads TGTGCCAGTGGGATCCAGGGGGATAATGAAAAACTGTTTTTT. It translates to CASGIQGDNEKLFF.

This clone was recorded once. J is TRBJ1-2 and V is TRBV7-9; D is perhaps TRBD1 (5 bases). This CDR3 has 13 residues. Between the trimmed V and J ends, which lost 0 bases and 7 bases, there was a span of 9 bases. Looked up from germline, CDR1 is SEHNR and CDR2 is FQNEAQ (reference sequence). This CDR3 reads CASSLAGGSGYTF. CDR3 nucleotide sequence: TGTGCCAGCAGCTTAGCGGGGGGTAGTGGCTACACCTTC. The variable domain in full, completed from reference TRBV7-9 and TRBJ1-2, reads DTGVSQNPRHKITKRGQNVTFRCDPISEHNRLYWYRQTLGQGPEFLTYFQNEAQLEKSRLLSDRFSAERPKGSFSTLEIQRTEQGDSAMYLCASSLAGGSGYTFGSGTRLTVV.

The chain is built from TRBV7-2 and TRBJ1-2, with D maybe TRBD1 (5 bases). V lost 5 bases to trimming and J lost 2 bases, with 21 bases between them. This CDR3 spans 17 amino acids. The germline V gene encodes CDR1 SGHTA and CDR2 FQGNSA. The CDR3 coding sequence is TGTGCCAGCAGCATCCGCGTGGGAGGCCCAGGGAACTATGGCTACACCTTC. Protein sequence: CASSIRVGGPGNYGYTF.

The J gene is TRBJ2-3, the V gene TRBV7-3; D gene unclear. Trimming stripped 0 bases from V and 3 bases from J, with 10 bases between. The CDR3 consists of 15 residues. Germline CDR1 reads SGHTA; CDR2 reads FQGTGA. CDR3 loop: CASSLTPSLTDTQYF. The CDR3 DNA reads as TGTGCCAGCAGCTTAACTCCTAGTCTGACAGATACGCAGTATTTT.

This clone was picked up a small number of times. The chain has TRBV19 and TRBJ1-5; maybe TRBD1 (5 bases). The length of the CDR3 is 13 residues. Germline V lookup: CDR1 LNHDA, CDR2 SQIVND (reference sequence). Trimming shortened V by 9 bases and J by 5 bases, and 14 bases separated the two germline ends. In DNA form, the CDR3 reads TGTGCCAGCAACGACAGACTCTATCAGCCCCAGCATTTT. Its translation: CASNDRLYQPQHF. The complete variable domain, with remaining parts taken from reference TRBV19 and TRBJ1-5, reads DGGITQSPKYLFRKEGQNVTLSCEQNLNHDAMYWYRQDPGQGLRLIYYSQIVNDFQKGDIAEGYSVSREKKESFPLTVTSAQKNPTAFYLCASNDRLYQPQHFGDGTRLSIL.

This rearrangement joins TRBV24-1 to TRBJ1-2; a weak D match, TRBD1 (5 bases). This CDR3 is built from 13 residues. Germline assignment: CDR1 KGHDR and CDR2 SFDVKD. Trimming shortened V by 4 bases and J by 5 bases, and 10 bases separated the two germline ends. The CDR3 region is CATSDQTGYGYTF. The CDR3 nucleotides read TGTGCCACCAGTGACCAAACAGGATATGGCTACACCTTC.

J is TRBJ1-1 and V is TRBV12-3 or TRBV12-4; D is possibly TRBD1 (5 bases). Trimming shortened V by 5 bases and J by 6 bases, and 7 bases separated the two germline ends. The CDR3 is 11 residues long. CDR3 DNA sequence: TGTGCCAGCAGTGGGACTTCTGAAGCTTTCTTT. The encoded protein is CASSGTSEAFF.

This chain connects TRBV3-1 (or the pseudogene TRBV3-2) to TRBJ2-1; 9 nucleotides match TRBD2. Germline-derived CDR1 and CDR2 are LGHDT and YNNKEL (reference sequence). Germline trimming cut 1 base from V and 10 bases from J; bases unmatched to any gene: 17. This CDR3 region has 18 residues. The CDR3 is CASSQGTRGGPLLWEQFF. As DNA, the CDR3 is TGTGCCAGCAGCCAAGGAACGCGGGGGGGTCCTCTCCTGTGGGAGCAGTTCTTC.

This clone was picked up one time. The V call is TRBV29-1, the J call TRBJ2-3; D possibly corresponds to TRBD2 (6 bases). This CDR3 has 13 residues. Germline assignment: CDR1 SQVTM and CDR2 ANQGSEA. Trimming left V 4 bases short and J 3 bases short, with 11 bases between. In DNA, the CDR3 is TGCAGCGTTGTACTCAGCGGGACAGATACGCAGTATTTT. Translating it yields CSVVLSGTDTQYF.

The chain carries TRBV9 and TRBJ2-7; 8 bases line up with TRBD1. The V and J ends lost 4 bases and 1 base, in that order; junction bases with no gene match: 7. The CDR3 consists of 15 residues. Germline CDR1 reads SGDLS; CDR2 reads YYNGEE. CDR3 DNA: TGTGCCAGCAGCCAGCAGACAGGGGAGTCCTACGAGCAGTACTTC. Its protein is CASSQQTGESYEQYF.